The 8 T cell receptor beta chains below were found in one sample sequenced in a study of technical replicates of blood from a few donors. Clones were sequenced by immunoSEQ multiplex PCR, and TCRdb holds only the in-frame ones, with some missing. In the table there are fewer than 15,000 clones, approximately 80% of which are singletons. Material: PBMCs. Receptors originate from a human donor in good health.

This sequence joins TRBV14 and TRBJ1-3; weak D call: TRBD1 (5 bases). V lost 3 bases, J lost 3 bases, and 12 bases lay in between. Germline V gene lookup returns CDR1 SGHDN and CDR2 FVKESK. The CDR3 has 15 residues. DNA for the CDR3: TGTGCCAGCAGCCAGCAAACGGGGGTTGGAAACACCATATATTTT. This encodes CASSQQTGVGNTIYF.

Regarding this clone: The junction departs from germline at one end; a sequencing error may be responsible. The CDR3 region has the DNA TGTGCCAGCAGTCAGACAGGGGGGAACATTGAAGCTTTCTTT. This translates into CASSQTGGNIEAFF. This chain joins TRBV6-1 and TRBJ1-1; 9 bases are a match to TRBD1. Germline CDR1 and CDR2: MNHNS and SASEGT. The CDR3 has 14 amino acids.

This rearrangement joins TRBV6-6 to TRBJ2-1; D call uncertain. This CDR3 has 12 amino acids. Trimming took off 2 bases at V and 5 bases at J, with 4 bases between the two ends. Germline V gene lookup returns CDR1 MNHNY and CDR2 SVGAGI (reference sequence). The CDR3 spells CASSYQNNEQFF. The CDR3 region has the DNA TGTGCCAGCAGTTACCAAAACAATGAGCAGTTCTTC.

The genes are TRBV28 and TRBJ1-2; 12 bases match TRBD1. The CDR3 length is 14 residues. V shed 7 bases, J shed 4 bases, and the junction held 4 bases outside the gene matches. The germline gives CDR1 MDHEN, CDR2 SYDVKM. The CDR3 DNA sequence: TGTGCCAGCACCAAGGGACAGGGGGCCTATGGCTACACCTTC. It specifies CASTKGQGAYGYTF.

This rearrangement joins TRBV30 to TRBJ2-7; 10 positions agree with TRBD1. The V gene end was trimmed by 2 bases and the J gene end by 2 bases; junction bases not matched to a gene: 9. Germline-derived CDR1 and CDR2 are GTSNPN and SVGIG (reference sequence). The CDR3 has 16 amino acids. In nucleotides, the CDR3 is TGTGCCTGGAGTCAGCCGGGACAGGGGCCCCCCTACGAGCAGTACTTC. This gives the protein CAWSQPGQGPPYEQYF.

The V gene is TRBV5-1, the J gene TRBJ2-5; D perhaps matches TRBD1 (6 bases). The CDR3 consists of 15 residues. Trimming left V 4 bases short and J 1 base short, with 14 bases between. The germline gives CDR1 SGHRS, CDR2 YFSETQ. The CDR3 region has the DNA TGCGCCAGCAGCCCTGGGACATTAGGCCAAGAGACCCAGTACTTC. This codes for CASSPGTLGQETQYF.

V gene TRBV18 combines with J gene TRBJ2-7; 10 positions match TRBD2. Trimming removed 3 bases from V and 6 bases from J; junction bases left unmatched: 8. The V gene's germline CDR1 is KGHSH and CDR2 LQKENI. The CDR3 consists of 15 residues. CDR3: CASSPREAGGIEQYF. CDR3 DNA: TGTGCCAGCTCACCCCGGGAAGCGGGAGGGATCGAGCAGTACTTC.

V usage is TRBV7-3 and J usage is TRBJ1-3; D possibly corresponds to TRBD1 (5 bases). Germline V lookup: CDR1 SGHTA, CDR2 FQGTGA. Trimming took off 5 bases at V and 2 bases at J, with 13 bases between the two ends. This CDR3 is 15 amino acids long. This chain's CDR3 is CASSKPGGTGNTIYF. DNA for the CDR3: TGTGCCAGCAGCAAACCCGGGGGGACTGGAAACACCATATATTTT.